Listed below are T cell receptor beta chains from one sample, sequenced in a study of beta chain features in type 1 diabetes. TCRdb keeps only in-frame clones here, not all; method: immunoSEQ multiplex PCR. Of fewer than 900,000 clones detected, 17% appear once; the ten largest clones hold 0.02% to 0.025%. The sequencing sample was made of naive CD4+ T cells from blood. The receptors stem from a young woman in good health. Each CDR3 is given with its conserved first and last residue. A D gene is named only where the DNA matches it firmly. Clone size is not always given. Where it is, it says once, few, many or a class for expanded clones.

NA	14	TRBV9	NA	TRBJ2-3	TGTGCCAGCAGCTCCCGACCCCAGGGGGATACGCAGTATTTT	CASSSRPQGDTQYF
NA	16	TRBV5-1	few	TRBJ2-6	TGCGCCAGCAGGTACACAGTATCCACTGGGGCCAACGTCCTGACTTTC	CASRYTVSTGANVLTF
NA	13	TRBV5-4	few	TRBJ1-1	TGTGCCAGCAGCCCGGAGAGAAACACTGAAGCTTTCTTT	CASSPERNTEAFF
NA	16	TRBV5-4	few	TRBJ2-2	TGTGCCAGCAGCCGGACACCAAACACAAACACCGGGGAGCTGTTTTTT	CASSRTPNTNTGELFF
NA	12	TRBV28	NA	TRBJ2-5	TGTGCCAGCAGATCTAGCTCAGAGACCCAGTACTTC	CASRSSSETQYF
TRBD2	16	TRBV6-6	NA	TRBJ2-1	TGTGCCAGCAGTGCTAGCGGGAGGGCTTGGAGGAATGAGCAGTTCTTC	CASSASGRAWRNEQFF
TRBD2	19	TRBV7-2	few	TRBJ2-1	TGTGCCAGCAGCGTAAACCCGACTAGCGGGGATTTCAGGGACAATGAGCAGTTCTTC	CASSVNPTSGDFRDNEQFF
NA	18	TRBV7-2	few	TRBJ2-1	TGTGCCAGCAGCGCCATGGGACAGACTAGTTTCCGGTTCAATGAGCAGTTCTTC	CASSAMGQTSFRFNEQFF
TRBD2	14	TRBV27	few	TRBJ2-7	TGTGCCAGCAGTTCCTCTAGCGGGATGAACGAGCAGTACTTC	CASSSSSGMNEQYF
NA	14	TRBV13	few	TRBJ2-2	TGTGCCAGCAGCTTACTACAGGAGGACGGGGAGCTGTTTTTT	CASSLLQEDGELFF
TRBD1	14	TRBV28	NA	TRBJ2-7	TGTGCCAGCAGTTCCGGGACAGTGGCCTACGAGCAGTACTTC	CASSSGTVAYEQYF
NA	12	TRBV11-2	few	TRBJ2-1	TGTGCCAGCAGCTTGAATGGACCCGAGCAGTTCTTC	CASSLNGPEQFF
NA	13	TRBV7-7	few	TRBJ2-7	TGTGCTAGCAGCTTAGGACCGCTCTACGAGCAGTACTTC	CASSLGPLYEQYF
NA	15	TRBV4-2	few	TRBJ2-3	TGTGCCAGCAGCCAAGAGGTACTAGTCGCAGATACGCAGTATTTT	CASSQEVLVADTQYF
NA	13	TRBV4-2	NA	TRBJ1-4	TGTGCCAGCAGCCAAGAGGGTCAGGCAGGACTGTTTTTT	CASSQEGQAGLFF
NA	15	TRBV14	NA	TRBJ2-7	TGTGCCAGCAGCCTTCGGGACTCGCCGTTATACGAGCAGTACTTC	CASSLRDSPLYEQYF
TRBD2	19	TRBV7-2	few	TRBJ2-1	TGTGCCAGCAGCCACCGGACTAGCGGGACCTCAGGATACTACAATGAGCAGTTCTTC	CASSHRTSGTSGYYNEQFF
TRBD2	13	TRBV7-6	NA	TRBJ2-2	TGTGCCAGCAGGCGGGGGAGGGCCGGGGAGCTGTTTTTT	CASRRGRAGELFF
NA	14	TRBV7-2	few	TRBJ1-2	TGTGCCAGCAGCGGAGGAGGAGTTAACTATGGCTACACCTTC	CASSGGGVNYGYTF
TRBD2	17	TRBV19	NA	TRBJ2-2	TGTGCCAGTAGCCCAAGGGGTAGCGGGACCAACACCGGGGAGCTGTTTTTT	CASSPRGSGTNTGELFF
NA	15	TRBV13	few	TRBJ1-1	TGTGCCAGCAGTCGCCGAGGGAAAATGAACACTGAAGCTTTCTTT	CASSRRGKMNTEAFF
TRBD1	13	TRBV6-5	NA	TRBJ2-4	TGTGCCAGCAGTGGGGACAGGTTCAACATTCAGTACTTC	CASSGDRFNIQYF
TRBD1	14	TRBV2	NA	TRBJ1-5	TGTGCCAGCAGGCAACAGGGGGGAGATGGGCCCCAGCATTTT	CASRQQGGDGPQHF
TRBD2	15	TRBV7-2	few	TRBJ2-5	TGTGCCAGCAGCGCTAGCCTAGCGGGAGTAGAGACCCAGTACTTC	CASSASLAGVETQYF
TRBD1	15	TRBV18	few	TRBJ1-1	TGTGCCAGCTCACCTCCGGACAGGGCAAACACTGAAGCTTTCTTT	CASSPPDRANTEAFF
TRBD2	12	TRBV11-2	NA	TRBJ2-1	TGTGCCAGCAGGGGCGGGAGAAATGAGCAGTTCTTC	CASRGGRNEQFF
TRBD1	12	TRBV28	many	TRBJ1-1	TGTGCCAGCAGTTCAGGGGGCGCTGAAGCTTTCTTT	CASSSGGAEAFF
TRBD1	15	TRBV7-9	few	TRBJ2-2	TGTGCCAGCAGCCGGAGACAGGGGTTCACCGGGGAGCTGTTTTTT	CASSRRQGFTGELFF
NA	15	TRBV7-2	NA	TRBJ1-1	TGTGCCAGCAGCTTATTTCCGACCAGGAACACTGAAGCTTTCTTT	CASSLFPTRNTEAFF
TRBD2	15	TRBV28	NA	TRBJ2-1	TGTGCCAGCTCCACTCTAGCGGGAGGCGCCAATGAGCAGTTCTTC	CASSTLAGGANEQFF
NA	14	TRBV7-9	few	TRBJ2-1	TGTGCCAGCAGCTTACCGCTCCGACACAATGAGCAGTTCTTC	CASSLPLRHNEQFF
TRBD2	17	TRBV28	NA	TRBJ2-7	TGTGCCAGCAGTCCTCAGATAACCGGGACTAACTCCTACGAGCAGTACTTC	CASSPQITGTNSYEQYF
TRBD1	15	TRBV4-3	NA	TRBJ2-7	TGCGCCAGCAGCCAAGGAAGGACAGGGCTCTGGGAGCAGTACTTC	CASSQGRTGLWEQYF
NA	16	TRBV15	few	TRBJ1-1	TGTGCCACCAGCAGAGATGTCGGATCAACAGGGAGGGAAGCTTTCTTT	CATSRDVGSTGREAFF
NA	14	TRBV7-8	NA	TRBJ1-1	TGTGCCAGCAGCATGCGGACGGGGAACACTGAAGCTTTCTTT	CASSMRTGNTEAFF
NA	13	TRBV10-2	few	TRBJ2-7	TGCGCCAGCAGTGCGGAGACACTCTACGAGCAGTACTTC	CASSAETLYEQYF
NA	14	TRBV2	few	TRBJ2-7	TGTGCCAGCAGTGAATTTAACGGGGCCTACGAGCAGTACTTC	CASSEFNGAYEQYF
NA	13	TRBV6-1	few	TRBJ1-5	TGTGCCAGCAGTGAGTCGAGGGACCAGCCCCAGCATTTT	CASSESRDQPQHF
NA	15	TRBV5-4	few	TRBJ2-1	TGTGCCAGCAGCTTAATGTGGAGCTCCTACAATGAGCAGTTCTTC	CASSLMWSSYNEQFF
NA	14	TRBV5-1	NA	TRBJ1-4	TGCGCCAGCAGCCCAGCAGCAACTAATGAAAAACTGTTTTTT	CASSPAATNEKLFF
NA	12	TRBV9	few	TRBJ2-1	TGTGCCAGCAGCGTAGAAAGTCATGAGCAGTTCTTC	CASSVESHEQFF